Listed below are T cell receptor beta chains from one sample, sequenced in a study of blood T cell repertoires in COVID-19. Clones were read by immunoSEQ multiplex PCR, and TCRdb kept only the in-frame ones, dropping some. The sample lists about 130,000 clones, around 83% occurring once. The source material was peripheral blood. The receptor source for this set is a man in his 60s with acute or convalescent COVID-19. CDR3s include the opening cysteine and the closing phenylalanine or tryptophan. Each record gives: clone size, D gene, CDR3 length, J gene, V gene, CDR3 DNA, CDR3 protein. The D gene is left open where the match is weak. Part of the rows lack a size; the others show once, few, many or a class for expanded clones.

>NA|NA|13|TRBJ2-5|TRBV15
TGTGCCACCAGCAGAGATAGGGGTGAGACCCAGTACTTC
CATSRDRGETQYF
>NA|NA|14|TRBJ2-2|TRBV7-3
TGTGCCAGCAGCCTGCTGAGTAACACCGGGGAGCTGTTTTTT
CASSLLSNTGELFF
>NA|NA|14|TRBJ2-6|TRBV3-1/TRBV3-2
TGTGCCAGCAGCCCACTCTCTGGGGCCAACGTCCTGACTTTC
CASSPLSGANVLTF
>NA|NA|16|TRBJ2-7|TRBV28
TGTGCCAGCAGTTTCCCCATTGGGGGCCGTACCTACGAGCAGTACTTC
CASSFPIGGRTYEQYF
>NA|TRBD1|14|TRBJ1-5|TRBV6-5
TGTGCCAGCAGTTCTACAGGGGGGAACCAGCCCCAGCATTTT
CASSSTGGNQPQHF
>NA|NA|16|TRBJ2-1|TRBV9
TGTGCCAGCAGCTCGGGGGACCTAGCTGGTTACAATGAGCAGTTCTTC
CASSSGDLAGYNEQFF
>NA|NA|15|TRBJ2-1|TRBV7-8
TGTGCCAGCAGCTCGATAGGAGCCTACTACAATGAGCAGTTCTTC
CASSSIGAYYNEQFF
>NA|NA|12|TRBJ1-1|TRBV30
TGTGCCTGGATAAGCGGATCTAGGGAAGCTTTCTTT
CAWISGSREAFF
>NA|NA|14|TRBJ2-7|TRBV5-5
TGTGCCAGCTGCCGCCGGGGAGGTCCCTACGAGCAGTACTTC
CASCRRGGPYEQYF
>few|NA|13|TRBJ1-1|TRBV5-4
TGTGCCAGCAGCTTGGAACTAGGGATGGAAGCTTTCTTT
CASSLELGMEAFF
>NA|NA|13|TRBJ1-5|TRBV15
TGTGCCACCAGCAGAGTGAGGAATCAGCCCCAGCATTTT
CATSRVRNQPQHF
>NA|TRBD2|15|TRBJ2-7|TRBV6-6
TGTGCCAGCAGTATACTAGCGGGAGGTTCCTACGAGCAGTACTTC
CASSILAGGSYEQYF
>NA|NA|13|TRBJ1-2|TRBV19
TGTGCCAGTAGGAGCGGCAGAAGCTATGGCTACACCTTC
CASRSGRSYGYTF
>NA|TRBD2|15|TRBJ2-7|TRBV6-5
TGTGCCAGCAGTCCTGGGGTAGCGGGAGGCTACGAGCAGTACTTC
CASSPGVAGGYEQYF
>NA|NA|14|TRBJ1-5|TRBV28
TGTGCCAGCAGTTTACTCGGGAGCAATCAGCCCCAGCATTTT
CASSLLGSNQPQHF
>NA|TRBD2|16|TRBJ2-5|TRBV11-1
TGTGCCAGCAGCTCCCGACTAGCGGGATCCCAAGAGACCCAGTACTTC
CASSSRLAGSQETQYF
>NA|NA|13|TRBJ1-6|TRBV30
TGTGCCTGGAGCCGGGATTATAATTCACCCCTCCACTTT
CAWSRDYNSPLHF
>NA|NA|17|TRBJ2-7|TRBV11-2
TGTGCCAGCAGCTTAGCCCCCGGAAAGCGGGTTTCCTACGAGCAGTACTTC
CASSLAPGKRVSYEQYF
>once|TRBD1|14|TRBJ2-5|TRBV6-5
TGTGCCAGCATTTCACAGGGGTTTCCGGAGACCCAGTACTTC
CASISQGFPETQYF
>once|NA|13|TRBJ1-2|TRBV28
TGTGCCAGCAGACCCAAGACAAGCTATGGCTACACCTTC
CASRPKTSYGYTF
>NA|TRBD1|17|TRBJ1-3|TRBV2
TGTGCCAGCACTGGACAGGGAATCGTGCGGGCAGGAAACACCATATATTTT
CASTGQGIVRAGNTIYF
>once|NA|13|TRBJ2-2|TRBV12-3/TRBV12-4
TGTGCCAGCATTCTAACGGGCACCGGGGAGCTGTTTTTT
CASILTGTGELFF
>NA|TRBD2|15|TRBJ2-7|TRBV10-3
TGTGCCATCAGTCGAAGTACGGGAGGGCCACCCGAGCAGTACTTC
CAISRSTGGPPEQYF
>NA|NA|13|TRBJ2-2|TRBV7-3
TGTGCCAGCAGCCAACTAGGGTCCGGGGAGCTGTTTTTT
CASSQLGSGELFF
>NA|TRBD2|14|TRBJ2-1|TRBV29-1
TGCAGCGTTGAGGGACTAGCGCCATACAATGAGCAGTTCTTC
CSVEGLAPYNEQFF
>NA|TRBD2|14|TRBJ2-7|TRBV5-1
TGCGCCAGCAGCCGCGGGACTAGTACCTACGAGCAGTACTTC
CASSRGTSTYEQYF
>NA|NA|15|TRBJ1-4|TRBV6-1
TGTGCCAGCAGTGAGTGGGCAGGGGATAATGAAAAACTGTTTTTT
CASSEWAGDNEKLFF
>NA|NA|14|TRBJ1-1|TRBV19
TGTGCCAGTAGTATCCCAGGTTGGAACACTGAAGCTTTCTTT
CASSIPGWNTEAFF
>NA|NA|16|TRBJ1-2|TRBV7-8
TGTGCCAGCAGCTCTACGAGGGGGGGGTCCCTCTATGGCTACACCTTC
CASSSTRGGSLYGYTF
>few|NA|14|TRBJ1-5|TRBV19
TGTGCCAGTAGTGGAAGAGGGCGTGATCAGCCCCAGCATTTT
CASSGRGRDQPQHF
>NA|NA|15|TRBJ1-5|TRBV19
TGTGCCAGTAGTCTTAACCCGCCGGGCAATCAGCCCCAGCATTTT
CASSLNPPGNQPQHF
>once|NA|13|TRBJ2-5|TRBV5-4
TGTGCCAGCAGCTTAGTCAGGGAAGAGACCCAGTACTTC
CASSLVREETQYF
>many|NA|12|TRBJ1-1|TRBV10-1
TGCGCCAGCAGCCGGGGTAGCGCTGAAGCTTTCTTT
CASSRGSAEAFF
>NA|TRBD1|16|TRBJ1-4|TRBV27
TGTGCCAGCAGTCAAATTACCGGGACAGGGCAGGAAAAACTGTTTTTT
CASSQITGTGQEKLFF
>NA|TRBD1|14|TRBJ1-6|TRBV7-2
TGTGCCAGCAGCCCCGGACAGGGCAGGTCACCCCTCCACTTT
CASSPGQGRSPLHF
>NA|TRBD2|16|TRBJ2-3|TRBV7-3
TGTGCCAGCAGCCTCCGACTAGCGGCCAGCACAGATACGCAGTATTTT
CASSLRLAASTDTQYF
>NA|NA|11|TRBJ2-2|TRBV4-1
TGCGCCAGCAGGGGCAGCGGGGAGCTGTTTTTT
CASRGSGELFF
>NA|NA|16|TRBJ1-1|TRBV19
TGTGCCAGTATGCCCCCGGGACACTTGAGTAGGACTGAAGCTTTCTTT
CASMPPGHLSRTEAFF
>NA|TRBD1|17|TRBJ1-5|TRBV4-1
TGCGCCAGCAGCCAAGGTCCGACAGGGCGGGTCAATCAGCCCCAGCATTTT
CASSQGPTGRVNQPQHF
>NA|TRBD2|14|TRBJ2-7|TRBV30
TGTGCCTGGGCCCCGGGACTAGCGGGAGACGAGCAGTACTTC
CAWAPGLAGDEQYF
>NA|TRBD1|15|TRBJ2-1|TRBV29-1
TGCAGCGTTGAAGATTGGGGACAGGGGGCTCGTGAGCAGTTCTTC
CSVEDWGQGAREQFF
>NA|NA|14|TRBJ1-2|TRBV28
TGTGCCAGCAGTTACCGCAGAGCAGGGATCGGCTACACCTTC
CASSYRRAGIGYTF
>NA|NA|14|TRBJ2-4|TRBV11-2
TGTGCCAGCAGCTCCGGGACATACGCCGGCATTCAGTACTTC
CASSSGTYAGIQYF
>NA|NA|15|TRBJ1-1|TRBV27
TGTGCCAGCAGCCCTAACCCCGGAGAGAACACTGAAGCTTTCTTT
CASSPNPGENTEAFF
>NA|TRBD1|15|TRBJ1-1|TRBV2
TGTGCCAGCAGGCCCGACAGGGTACGGAACACTGAAGCTTTCTTT
CASRPDRVRNTEAFF
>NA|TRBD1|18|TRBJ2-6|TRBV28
TGTGCCAGCAGCGTCAGGTCAGGGGGCGCGGGTGGGGCCAACGTCCTGACTTTC
CASSVRSGGAGGANVLTF
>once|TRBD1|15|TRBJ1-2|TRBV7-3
TGTGCCAGCAGCGCCTCGGGAGGGGGCCGCTATGGCTACACCTTC
CASSASGGGRYGYTF
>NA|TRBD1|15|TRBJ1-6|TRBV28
TGTGCCAGCAGTGTTCCGGGGACAGGGTTGCCACCCCTCCACTTT
CASSVPGTGLPPLHF
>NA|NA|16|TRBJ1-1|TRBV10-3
TGTGCCATCAGGCAGCCTTCTCCAACGCCAGGGGCTGAAGCTTTCTTT
CAIRQPSPTPGAEAFF
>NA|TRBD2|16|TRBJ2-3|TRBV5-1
TGCGCCAGCAGCTTAATAGCGGGAGCTTACACAGATACGCAGTATTTT
CASSLIAGAYTDTQYF